This T cell receptor (beta chain) is drawn from a study of cytomegalovirus exposure and HLA in healthy donors. Study results and caveats: A later analysis, which compared TCR beta chains of equal frequency, found the HLA-associated ones more clonally expanded. As a later analysis showed, a missense DCLRE1C variant was linked to trimming of TCR beta V- and J-genes. Earlier analysis found most TCR beta V segments productive about 87% or about 30% of the time. While the bulk of TCR sequences proved rare, some public TCRs turned up in many donors.

The table lists this clone with a count of one. Its antigen is currently unknown. The CDR3 length is 18 residues. Losses at the gene ends were 2 bases for V and 8 bases for J; bases not matched to a gene: 17. Germline V gives CDR1 SGHDT, CDR2 YYEEEE. The primer mix had 60 Vbeta and 13 Jbeta primers. Method: immunoSEQ multiplex PCR; TCRdb's copy keeps in-frame clones and lacks some. The sample consists of 100,000 or so clones, 77% of them appearing once. The clonotype comes from a woman in her thirties or forties in good health and CMV-seronegative. The chain carries TRBV5-6 and TRBJ2-1, with 9 bases fitting TRBD1. Sample: PBMCs. The CDR3 region is CASSFYRGRVGSGDEQFF. For the CDR3, the DNA is TGTGCCAGCAGCTTCTACAGGGGGCGCGTGGGGTCTGGGGATGAGCAGTTCTTC. The complete variable domain, with remaining parts taken from reference TRBV5-6 and TRBJ2-1, reads DAGVTQSPTHLIKTRGQQVTLRCSPKSGHDTVSWYQQALGQGPQFIFQYYEEEERQRGNFPDRFSGHQFPNYSSELNVNALLLGDSALYLCASSFYRGRVGSGDEQFFGPGTRLTVL.